Below are 3 T cell receptor beta chains sequenced from a single sample in a study of CD8 T cells in Susac syndrome. After extraction with the RNeasy kit, roughly 0.45 to 1 ug of the RNA was reverse transcribed using random hexamers. One entry per CDR3 protein results from TCRdb running MiXCR on the immunoSEQ multiplex PCR reads. The data show about 170,000 distinct CDR3 sequences, about 96% seen once. Material: CD4+ T cells from PBMCs. The receptors here all came from a human donor with Susac syndrome.

The chain has TRBV20-1 and TRBJ1-5; 7 bases line up with TRBD1. Germline CDR1 DFQATT, CDR2 SNEGSKA (reference sequence). This CDR3 has 14 residues. Trimming cost V 6 bases and J 0 bases; bases outside gene matches: 5. CDR3 amino acids: CSAADRDSNQPQHF. DNA of the CDR3: TGCAGTGCCGCCGACAGGGATAGCAATCAGCCCCAGCATTTT.

This clonotype was picked up one time. The J gene is TRBJ2-5, the V gene TRBV9; no clear D. The V end was cut by 4 bases, the J end by 2 bases, with 9 bases between. The CDR3 consists of 13 residues. Germline assignment: CDR1 SGDLS and CDR2 YYNGEE. The CDR3: CASSFDTQETQYF. The DNA of the CDR3 is TGTGCCAGCAGCTTTGACACACAAGAGACCCAGTACTTC.

This clonotype was seen only once. The J gene is TRBJ2-3, the V gene TRBV4-1; 8 bases are shared with TRBD1. This CDR3 contains 17 residues. Germline loops: CDR1 MGHRA, CDR2 YSYEKL. Unmatched junction bases numbered 12, after V lost 1 base and J lost 6 bases. Here the CDR3 reads CASSQGLRTGKMDTQYF. CDR3 bases: TGCGCCAGCAGCCAAGGATTAAGGACAGGGAAAATGGATACGCAGTATTTT.